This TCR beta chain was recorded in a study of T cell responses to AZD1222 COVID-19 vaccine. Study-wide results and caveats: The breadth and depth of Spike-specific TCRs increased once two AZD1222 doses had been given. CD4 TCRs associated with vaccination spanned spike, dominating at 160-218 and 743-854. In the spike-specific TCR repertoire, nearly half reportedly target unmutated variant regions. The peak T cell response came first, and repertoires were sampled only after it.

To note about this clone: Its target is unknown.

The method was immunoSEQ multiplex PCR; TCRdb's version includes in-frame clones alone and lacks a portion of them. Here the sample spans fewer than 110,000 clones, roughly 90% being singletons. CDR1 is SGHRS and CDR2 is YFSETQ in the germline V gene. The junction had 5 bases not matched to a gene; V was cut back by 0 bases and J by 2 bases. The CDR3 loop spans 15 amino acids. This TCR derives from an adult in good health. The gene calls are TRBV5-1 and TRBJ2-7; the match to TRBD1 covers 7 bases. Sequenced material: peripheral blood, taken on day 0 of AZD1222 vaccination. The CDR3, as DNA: TGCGCCAGCAGCTTGGGCTCCGGGACAGCCTACGAGCAGTACTTC. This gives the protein CASSLGSGTAYEQYF. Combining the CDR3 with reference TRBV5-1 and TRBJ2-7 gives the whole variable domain KAGVTQTPRYLIKTRGQQVTLSCSPISGHRSVSWYQQTPGQGLQFLFEYFSETQRNKGNFPGRFSGRQFSNSRSEMNVSTLELGDSALYLCASSLGSGTAYEQYFGPGTRLTVT.